This T cell receptor (beta chain) was identified in a study of tumor and adjacent non-tumor tissue in lung cancer. Study-level results: Tumor tissue had significantly higher TCR diversity than normal lung.

Worth noting for this clonotype: Its antigen remains unidentified.

Germline V gene lookup returns CDR1 MDHEN and CDR2 SYDVKM. The CDR3 covers 16 residues. Trimming cost V 5 bases and J 4 bases, with 18 bases left between them. The library came from three nested PCR rounds adapted from ARM-PCR protocols. MiXCR, run by TCRdb on the multiplex PCR reads, gives a single entry per CDR3 protein. Of almost 75,000 distinct CDR3 sequences listed, about two thirds are singletons. This sample's RNA came from whole unsorted tissue. More than 3 cm separated this lung sample from the edge of the tumor. Donors were chemotherapy-naive, newly diagnosed lung cancer surgical patients in China, August–late 2014.

The chain couples TRBV28 to TRBJ1-5, with D perhaps TRBD1 (5 bases). The source material was distant non-tumor lung tissue. This TCR came from a woman aged 50 to 65 with non-small cell lung cancer. The CDR3 DNA is TGTGCCAGCAGTATGAACAGGAGGTATTATAATCAGCCCCAGCATTTT. Its protein is CASSMNRRYYNQPQHF.